Below are 31 T cell receptor beta chains sequenced from a single sample in a study of HIV-infected patients and healthy controls. Alpha and beta constant-region primers primed reverse transcription of 500 to 550 ng RNA. Alpha and beta chain libraries were made separately by chain-specific third strand synthesis with multiplexing indices. MiXCR, applied by TCRdb to the 5' RACE reads, yields one record per CDR3 protein. Of a few thousand distinct CDR3 sequences listed, roughly 25% are singletons. The repertoire came from unfractionated whole blood and reflected all unsorted peripheral T cells. The starting material was blood, obtained before antiretroviral therapy. These receptors originate from an adult with HIV infection.

In this sample, this clonotype turned up a few times. V gene TRBV5-6 combines with J gene TRBJ1-4; 7 bases fit TRBD1. Germline trimming cut 2 bases from V and 4 bases from J; bases unmatched to any gene: 17. The CDR3 totals 19 residues. The germline CDR1 and CDR2 sequences are SGHDT and YYEEEE. The CDR3 nucleotides read TGTGCCAGCAGCTTTCGACAGGGAGGCGCGCGGCGGCGTAATGAAAAACTGTTTTTT. Amino acids: CASSFRQGGARRRNEKLFF.

The chain has TRBV9 and TRBJ2-1; 7 nucleotides agree with TRBD2. The CDR3 is made up of 16 amino acids. V lost 0 bases and J lost 4; bases outside the gene matches: 7. Per germline, CDR1 SGDLS and CDR2 YYNGEE. Here the CDR3 reads CASSVDSASGYNEQFF. The CDR3, as DNA: TGTGCCAGCAGCGTAGATTCGGCTAGCGGTTACAATGAGCAGTTCTTC.

This clonotype was found many times. Written as DNA, the CDR3 is TGTGCCAGCGGTGACCGAAGGACAGGCGTGCGCGCTTTCTTT. Translating it yields CASGDRRTGVRAFF. The chain carries TRBV6-6 and TRBJ1-1; 7 bases line up with TRBD1. The junction had 17 bases not matched to a gene; V was cut back by 8 bases and J by 11 bases. From germline, CDR1 is MNHNY and CDR2 SVGAGI (reference sequence). The CDR3 is made up of 14 amino acids.

This clonotype rates as medium-sized (0.01 to 0.1%). CDR3 loop: CASSLTESSPLHF. The CDR3, as DNA: TGTGCCAGCAGTTTGACTGAGTCTTCACCCCTCCACTTT. V and J are TRBV27 and TRBJ1-6; D call uncertain. The CDR3 runs to 13 residues. Between the trimmed V and J ends, which lost 3 bases and 9 bases, there was a span of 9 bases. From germline, CDR1 is MNHEY and CDR2 SMNVEV (reference sequence).

This clonotype was seen only a few times. This chain joins TRBV11-2 and TRBJ2-1, with 7 bases fitting TRBD1. The CDR3 length is 14 residues. Germline loops: CDR1 SGHAT, CDR2 FQNNGV. The V segment lost 8 bases and the J segment 2 bases; nucleotides outside the gene matches: 6. The CDR3 DNA reads TGTGCCAGCGCGCCGGGACAGACCTACAATGAGCAGTTCTTC. Translating gives CASAPGQTYNEQFF.

This clonotype is deemed large (0.1 to 1%). The chain combines TRBV10-3 with TRBJ2-3, with 10 positions matching TRBD1. Germline V gene lookup returns CDR1 ENHRY and CDR2 SYGVKD. The CDR3 totals 14 residues. The trim removed 10 bases at V and 3 bases at J, leaving 7 bases unmatched. Here the CDR3 DNA reads TGTGCCAGTGCGGGGACAGGGGAAACAGATACGCAGTATTTT. It specifies CASAGTGETDTQYF.

For this clonotype: Compared with germline, one end of the junction differs, possibly owing to a read error. The chain joins TRBV5-6 to TRBJ2-5; D is possibly TRBD2 (6 bases). Per germline, CDR1 SGHDT and CDR2 YYEEEE. This CDR3 is built from 16 residues. The CDR3, as DNA: TGTGACAGCATTTCCTCGGAGGGCCGGGTACAAGAGACCCAGTACTTC. This codes for CDSISSEGRVQETQYF.

In its sample, this clonotype is medium-sized. The chain carries TRBV11-2 and TRBJ1-3; 7 bases fit TRBD1. The length of the CDR3 is 14 residues. Losses at the gene ends were 2 bases for V and 8 bases for J; bases not matched to a gene: 6. Germline CDR1 reads SGHAT; CDR2 reads FQNNGV. DNA of the CDR3: TGTGCCAGCAGCTTAATCCAGGGGGGCGACACCATATATTTT. This sequence encodes CASSLIQGGDTIYF.

J is TRBJ1-1 and V is TRBV7-8; tentatively, D is TRBD1 (5 bases). The V gene lost 9 bases and the J gene lost 2 bases, with 13 bases spanning the gap. CDR1 is SGHVS and CDR2 is FQNEAQ in the germline V gene. The CDR3 is 13 amino acids. The CDR3 is CARSPGFNTEAFF. The DNA of the CDR3 is TGTGCCAGAAGTCCAGGGTTTAACACTGAAGCTTTCTTT.

This clonotype appeared a single time. With a much larger clone just one base away, this may be a read error. J is TRBJ2-3 and V is TRBV4-3, with D hard to call. Trimming pared 0 bases from V and 4 bases from J, leaving 8 bases between. The CDR3 totals 14 residues. Germline V gene lookup returns CDR1 LGHNA and CDR2 YSLEER. CDR3 sequence (DNA): TGCGCCAGCAGCCAAGATATGGCGGCAGATACGCAGTATTTT. Its protein is CASSQDMAADTQYF.

The rearrangement uses TRBV6-5 and TRBJ2-5; 8 positions match TRBD1. This CDR3 is 16 amino acids long. Germline CDR1 is MNHEY and CDR2 is SVGAGI. V lost 7 bases and J lost 2; bases outside the gene matches: 12. CDR3 sequence (DNA): TGTGCCAGCAACACGGCCTCAACAGGGGGGCAAGAGACCCAGTACTTC. It specifies CASNTASTGGQETQYF.

This rearrangement joins TRBV2 to TRBJ2-1; possible D gene TRBD1, 5 bases. Germline values: CDR1 SNHLY, CDR2 FYNNEI. V was pared by 4 bases and J by 5 bases, with 9 bases between. This CDR3 comprises 13 residues. CDR3 protein: CASSGEGDNEQFF. DNA of the CDR3: TGTGCCAGCAGTGGGGAAGGGGACAATGAGCAGTTCTTC.

As to this clonotype: This CDR3 fails to terminate in the conserved phenylalanine or tryptophan, so it likely reflects a read error. No DNA is shown, since the ends of the CDR3 on it are uncertain; the CDR3 is the one TCRdb lists. The J gene is TRBJ2-1, the V gene TRBV6-5; the table's D call, TRBD1, was not checked against the DNA. The CDR3 extends over 11 residues, inclusive of both ends. Looked up from germline, CDR1 is MNHEY and CDR2 is SVGAGI. The CDR3 is CASSPGQGRFL.

By proportion, this clonotype is medium-sized (0.01 to 0.1%). This rearrangement joins TRBV12-3 or TRBV12-4 to TRBJ1-2; D is perhaps TRBD1 (5 bases). Trimming cost V 6 bases and J 1 base, with 12 bases left between them. This CDR3 has 14 residues. The CDR3 nucleotides are TGTGCCAGCAGCCCGCCGACAGTTAACTATGGCTACACCTTC. Encoded protein: CASSPPTVNYGYTF.

A few counts support this clonotype. The chain joins TRBV6-6 to TRBJ1-1, with D maybe TRBD1 (5 bases). Per the germline V gene, CDR1 is MNHNY and CDR2 is SVGAGI (reference sequence). The CDR3 spans 13 residues. V was cut by 4 bases and J by 8 bases, with 14 bases left in between. CDR3 DNA sequence: TGTGCCAGCAGTTCCCGGGGGGTGGCCGAAGCTTTCTTT. This gives the protein CASSSRGVAEAFF.

In its sample, this clonotype was seen many times. The gene calls are TRBV6-6 and TRBJ1-4; 7 positions match TRBD1. The germline gives CDR1 MNHNY, CDR2 SVGAGI (reference sequence). The junction had 5 bases not matched to a gene; V was cut back by 2 bases and J by 5 bases. This CDR3 spans 15 amino acids. CDR3 sequence: CASSYPGTANEKLFF. The CDR3 bases are TGTGCCAGCAGTTACCCCGGGACAGCAAATGAAAAACTGTTTTTT.

In its sample, this clonotype was seen a few times. This chain uses TRBV10-3 with TRBJ2-7; tentatively, D is TRBD1 (6 bases). Germline CDR1 reads ENHRY; CDR2 reads SYGVKD. V lost 3 bases to trimming and J lost 6 bases, with 15 bases between them. This CDR3 region has 14 residues. This CDR3 reads CAISEWQGPGEQYF. CDR3 bases: TGTGCCATCAGTGAATGGCAGGGGCCAGGCGAGCAGTACTTC.

The chain combines TRBV2 with TRBJ2-2, with D possibly matching TRBD2 (5 bases). The CDR3 has 13 residues. V gave up 9 bases and J gave up 7 bases, with 15 bases separating them. The germline CDR1 and CDR2 sequences are SNHLY and FYNNEI. In DNA form, the CDR3 reads TGTGCCAGTGGACTCCCTGGGTGCGGGGAGCTGTTTTTT. Translated, it gives CASGLPGCGELFF. The variable domain in full, with the rest retrieved from reference TRBV2 and TRBJ2-2, is EPEVTQTPSHQVTQMGQEVILRCVPISNHLYFYWYRQILGQKVEFLVSFYNNEISEKSEIFDDQFSVERPDGSNFTLKIRSTKLEDSAMYFCASGLPGCGELFFGEGSRLTVL.

Points on this clonotype: A clone one base away is much larger, so this may be a read error. The J gene is TRBJ1-5, the V gene TRBV12-3 or TRBV12-4; 8 nucleotides align to TRBD1. CDR3 length equals 14 residues. The CDR3 spells CASSPDRGGQRQHF. For the CDR3, the DNA is TGTGCCAGCAGCCCTGACAGGGGAGGTCAGCGCCAGCATTTT.

This clonotype was found many times. The chain couples TRBV28 to TRBJ2-6; D gene uncertain. Trimming left V 6 bases short and J 0 bases short, with 12 bases between. CDR3 size: 16 residues. Germline V gene data show CDR1 as MDHEN and CDR2 as SYDVKM. This chain's CDR3 is CASSSPGLSGANVLTF. The CDR3 region has the DNA TGTGCCAGCAGCTCCCCCGGTCTCTCTGGGGCCAACGTCCTGACTTTC.

In this sample, this clonotype turned up a few times. V is TRBV20-1 and J is TRBJ2-2; the D gene is possibly TRBD1 (5 bases). Germline-derived CDR1 and CDR2 are DFQATT and SNEGSKA (reference sequence). V dropped 4 bases and J dropped 2 bases, with 11 bases sitting between them. The CDR3 consists of 14 residues. CDR3 loop: CSAKQASNTGELFF. Here the CDR3 DNA reads TGCAGTGCTAAACAGGCCAGTAACACCGGGGAGCTGTTTTTT.

Points on this clonotype: A clone one base away is much larger, so this may be a read error. The chain's CDR3 is CASSQGGVAGTVINEQFF. CDR3 DNA sequence: TGCGCCAGCAGCCAAGGAGGTGTCGCGGGGACAGTGATCAATGAGCAGTTCTTC. The chain links TRBV4-1 to TRBJ2-1; D perhaps matches TRBD1 (7 bases). The CDR3 consists of 18 residues. Germline assignment: CDR1 MGHRA and CDR2 YSYEKL. V was trimmed by 1 base and J by 6 bases, leaving 22 bases between them.

By share of the sample, this clonotype is medium-sized. The rearrangement joins TRBV6-5 to TRBJ2-2; possibly TRBD1 for D (6 bases). Germline V gives CDR1 MNHEY, CDR2 SVGAGI. Trimming stripped 2 bases from V and 4 bases from J, with 14 bases between. CDR3 length equals 16 residues. The CDR3 loop reads CASSYNRGRGTGELFF. The CDR3 DNA follows: TGTGCCAGCAGTTACAACCGGGGCAGGGGCACCGGGGAGCTGTTTTTT.

In its sample, this clonotype is medium-sized. This sequence joins TRBV20-1 and TRBJ1-6; D remains ambiguous. V lost 3 bases and J 3 bases, leaving 15 bases between the germline ends. CDR1 is DFQATT and CDR2 is SNEGSKA in the germline V gene (reference sequence). There are 16 residues in the CDR3. The CDR3 loop is CSARAGGALYNSPLHF. CDR3 nucleotides: TGCAGTGCTAGGGCCGGTGGTGCTCTCTATAATTCACCCCTCCACTTT.

The CDR3 bases are TGTGCCAGCAGTCATAGTGTCACAGCTAGCAATCAGCCCCAGCATTTT. Amino acids: CASSHSVTASNQPQHF. V is TRBV28 and J is TRBJ1-5, with D unclear. Trimming stripped 5 bases from V and 0 bases from J, with 14 bases between. Germline CDR1 reads MDHEN; CDR2 reads SYDVKM. This CDR3 is 16 amino acids long. The variable domain in full, with the rest retrieved from reference TRBV28 and TRBJ1-5, is DVKVTQSSRYLVKRTGEKVFLECVQDMDHENMFWYRQDPGLGLRLIYFSYDVKMKEKGDIPEGYSVSREKKERFSLILESASTNQTSMYLCASSHSVTASNQPQHFGDGTRLSIL.

The rearrangement joins TRBV28 to TRBJ2-6, with no clear D. CDR3 size: 16 residues. CDR1 MDHEN and CDR2 SYDVKM come from the germline V gene. V gave up 5 bases and J gave up 0 bases, with 11 bases separating them. The CDR3 here is CASSPLGYSGANVLTF. The CDR3 DNA reads as TGTGCCAGCAGTCCCTTGGGTTACTCTGGGGCCAACGTCCTGACTTTC.

This clonotype was found many times. The chain's CDR3 is CSARPLAETQYF. The CDR3 DNA sequence: TGCAGTGCTAGACCACTAGCGGAGACCCAGTACTTC. This sequence joins TRBV20-1 and TRBJ2-5, with 7 bases lining up with TRBD2. The CDR3 covers 12 residues. Germline lookup yields CDR1 DFQATT and CDR2 SNEGSKA (reference sequence). Trimming cost V 2 bases and J 5 bases; bases outside gene matches: 2.

This clonotype was observed a handful of times. V is TRBV5-1 and J is TRBJ1-2, with 8 bases that match TRBD1. V shed 10 bases, J shed 3 bases, and the junction held 11 bases outside the gene matches. The CDR3 has 14 residues. Per the germline V gene, CDR1 is SGHRS and CDR2 is YFSETQ. CDR3 DNA sequence: TGCGCCGGTTCCGGGACAGGCCTGTACTATGGCTACACCTTC. Translated: CAGSGTGLYYGYTF.

This clonotype is medium-sized within its sample. This chain joins TRBV20-1 and TRBJ2-1; D remains unclear. Germline CDR1 reads DFQATT; CDR2 reads SNEGSKA (reference sequence). The CDR3 totals 15 residues. V dropped 1 base and J dropped 5 bases, with 15 bases sitting between them. The chain's CDR3 is CSARARGGGNNEQFF. The CDR3 DNA follows: TGCAGTGCTAGAGCACGAGGCGGTGGGAACAATGAGCAGTTCTTC.

This clonotype was picked up many times. J is TRBJ2-7 and V is TRBV6-1; possibly TRBD2 for D (5 bases). Germline CDR1 is MNHNS and CDR2 is SASEGT. The V and J ends lost 0 bases and 5 bases respectively, with 8 bases between them. There are 13 residues in the CDR3. CDR3 nucleotide sequence: TGTGCCAGCAGTGAAGCGCGGAGGCACGAGCAGTACTTC. This encodes CASSEARRHEQYF.

Concerning this clonotype itself: Relative to the germline gene, one junction end is altered; a read error may explain this. The chain joins TRBV4-2 to TRBJ1-6; no clear D gene. CDR1 is LGHNA, CDR2 YNFKEQ, per germline. The CDR3 consists of 14 residues. This chain's CDR3 is CDSSQGLFNSPLHF. Written as DNA, the CDR3 is TGTGACAGCAGCCAAGGACTGTTTAATTCACCCCTCCACTTT.